The source of this TCR beta chain is a study of TET2 disruption in CD19-targeted CAR T cells (dated by TCRdb to 2016 to 2019). In the study overall: The number of samples was determined by the original clinical trial design and by which samples were available, and no additional inclusion criteria were applied.

About this clone: Its specific antigen is unknown.

The treatment or condition label on this specimen signifies: autologous CTL019 cells: CD19 CAR with 4-1BB and CD3 zeta domains. The CD19 CAR incorporated TCR zeta and 4-1BB costimulatory signaling domains. The DNeasy Blood and Tissue Kit was used to extract genomic DNA from pre-infusion T cells, peripheral blood, or sorted post-infusion T cells. Here is what the overall study found, with its caveats: The conclusions about the patient's CAR T cells were based on extensive analysis of only one subject.

Deep sequencing of the TCR beta chain was done using the immunoSEQ assay. The paper's data handling went like this. Only productive TCR beta rearrangements were used to calculate clonotype frequencies. The source is immuneACCESS, and TCRdb retained only in-frame sequences with V and J called. Part of the clones is not carried over; for the studies checked, unresolved V genes explain less than half of this, and the remainder is unexplained. Clonal size and the V and J genes are those of that table, whereas D and trimming came from the DNA. The table held for this sample gives approximately 430 clones. Together, the top ten hold approximately 55% of the sample. The sequenced sample was peripheral blood, obtained from a patient treated with CD19 CAR T cells. This TCR was recovered from an older man with chronic lymphocytic leukemia.

CDR3 sequence: CASRLGQGASSYNSPLHF. The part of the CDR3 DNA that was read is TGTGCCAGTAGACTCGGACAGGGGGCGAGCTCCTATAATTCACCC. The rearranged chain carries TRBV19 and TRBJ1-6; 11 of the junction bases match TRBD1. The read falls 3 residues short of the CDR3 end, and the missing part is taken from the germline J gene. CDR1 and CDR2 are drawn from the germline V gene (reference sequence): LNHDA, SQIVND. The CDR3 spans 18 residues, from the cysteine through the phenylalanine. The 45 bases shown cover part of the CDR3, and their frame starts at base 1. Compared with germline, V lacks 6 bases and J lacks 0 bases; bases without a gene match: 7.